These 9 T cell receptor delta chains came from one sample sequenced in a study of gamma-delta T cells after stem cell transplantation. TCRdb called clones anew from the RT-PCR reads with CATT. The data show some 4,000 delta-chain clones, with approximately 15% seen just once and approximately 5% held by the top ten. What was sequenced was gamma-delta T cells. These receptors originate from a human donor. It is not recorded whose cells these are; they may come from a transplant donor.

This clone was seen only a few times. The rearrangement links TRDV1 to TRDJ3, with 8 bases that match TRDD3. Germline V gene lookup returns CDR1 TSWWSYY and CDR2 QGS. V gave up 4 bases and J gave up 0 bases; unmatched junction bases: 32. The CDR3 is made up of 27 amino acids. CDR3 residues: CALGVTTGPPAVSNWGDSSWDTRQMFF. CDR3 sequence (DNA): TGTGCTCTTGGGGTCACAACCGGCCCCCCGGCCGTCTCCAACTGGGGGGATAGCTCCTGGGACACCCGACAGATGTTTTTC.

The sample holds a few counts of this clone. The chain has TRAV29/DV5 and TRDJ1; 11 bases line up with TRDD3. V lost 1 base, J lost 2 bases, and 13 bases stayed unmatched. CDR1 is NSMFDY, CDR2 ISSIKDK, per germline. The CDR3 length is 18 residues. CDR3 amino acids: CAASRYGGWGIHTDKLIF. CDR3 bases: TGTGCAGCAAGCCGCTACGGTGGCTGGGGGATACATACCGATAAACTCATCTTT.

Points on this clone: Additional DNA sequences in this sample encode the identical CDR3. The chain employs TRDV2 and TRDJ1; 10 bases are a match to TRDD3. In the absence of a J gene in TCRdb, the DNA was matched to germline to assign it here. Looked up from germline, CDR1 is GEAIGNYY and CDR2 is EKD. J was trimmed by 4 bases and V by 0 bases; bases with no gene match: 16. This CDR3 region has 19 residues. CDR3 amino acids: CACDTGSSYRGDTGDKLIF. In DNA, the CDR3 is TGTGCCTGTGACACCGGAAGTTCCTACCGGGGGGATACGGGCGATAAACTCATCTTT.

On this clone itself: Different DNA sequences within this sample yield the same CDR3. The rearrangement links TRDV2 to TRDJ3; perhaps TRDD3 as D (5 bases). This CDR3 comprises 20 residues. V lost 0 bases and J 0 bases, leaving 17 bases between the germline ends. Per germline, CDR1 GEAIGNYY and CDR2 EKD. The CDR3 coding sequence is TGTGCCTGTGACACCGGTGGGGTAAGGCCCAGCTCCTGGGACACCCGACAGATGTTTTTC. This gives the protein CACDTGGVRPSSWDTRQMFF.

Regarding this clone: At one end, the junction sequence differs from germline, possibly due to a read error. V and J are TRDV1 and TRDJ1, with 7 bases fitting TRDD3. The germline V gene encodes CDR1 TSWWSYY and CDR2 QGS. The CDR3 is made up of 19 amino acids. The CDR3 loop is CALGELSFLGDRATGKLIF. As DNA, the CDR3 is TGTGCTCTTGGGGAACTAAGTTTCCTTGGGGATAGGGCCACCGGTAAACTCATCTTT.

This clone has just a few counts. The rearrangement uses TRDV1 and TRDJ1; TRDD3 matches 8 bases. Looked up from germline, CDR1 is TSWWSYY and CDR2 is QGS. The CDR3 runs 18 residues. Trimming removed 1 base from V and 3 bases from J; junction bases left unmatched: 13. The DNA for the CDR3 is TGTGCTCTTGGGGAACCCCTAGTGGGGGATTTCTTAGCCGATAAACTCATCTTT. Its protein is CALGEPLVGDFLADKLIF.

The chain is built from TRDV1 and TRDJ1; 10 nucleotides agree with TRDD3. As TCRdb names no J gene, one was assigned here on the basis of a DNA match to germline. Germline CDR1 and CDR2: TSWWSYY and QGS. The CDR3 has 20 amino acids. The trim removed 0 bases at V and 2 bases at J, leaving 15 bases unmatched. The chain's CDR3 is CALGELRVSYWGIKTDKLIF. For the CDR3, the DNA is TGTGCTCTTGGGGAACTGAGGGTTTCGTACTGGGGGATCAAAACCGATAAACTCATCTTT.

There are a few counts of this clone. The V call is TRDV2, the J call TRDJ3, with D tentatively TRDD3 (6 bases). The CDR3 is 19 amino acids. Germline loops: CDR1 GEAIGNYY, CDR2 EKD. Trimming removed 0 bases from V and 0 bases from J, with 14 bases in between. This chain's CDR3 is CACDTLGAGGSWDTRQMFF. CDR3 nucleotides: TGTGCCTGTGACACCTTGGGGGCTGGTGGCTCCTGGGACACCCGACAGATGTTTTTC.

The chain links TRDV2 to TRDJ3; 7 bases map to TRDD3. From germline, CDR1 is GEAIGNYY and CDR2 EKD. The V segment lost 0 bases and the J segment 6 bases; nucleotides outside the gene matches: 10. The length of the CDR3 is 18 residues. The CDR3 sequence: CACDTADTGVLDTRQMFF. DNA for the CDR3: TGTGCCTGTGACACCGCGGATACGGGTGTCCTGGACACCCGACAGATGTTTTTC.